This passage covers 20 T cell receptor beta chains from one sample sequenced in a study of tissue T cells after allogeneic stem cell transplantation. Clones were sequenced by immunoSEQ multiplex PCR, and TCRdb holds only the in-frame ones, with some missing. The sample has 48,000 or so clones, nearly 75% seen once. Sequencing input: sorted cells pooled from one or two spleens. All receptors derive from a pool of C57BL/6 mice in good health.

In its sample, this clone was seen once. Here the gene names and germline are mouse. The CDR3 is cut off 1 residue early in the read; its end comes from the germline J gene. The rearrangement joins TRBV5 to TRBJ2-2, with TRBD2 identical over 10 bases. V gave up 4 bases and J gave up 2 bases; unmatched junction bases: 4. Germline V CDR1 and CDR2: LGHNA, YNLKQL (reference sequence). This CDR3 region has 16 residues. Here the CDR3 reads CASSPDWGANTGQLYF. CDR3 DNA (partial): TGTGCCAGCAGCCCCGACTGGGGGGCTAACACCGGGCAGCTCTAC.

A word on this clone: Mouse gene names apply. The read stops 1 residue short of the end of the CDR3; the missing end is completed from the germline J gene. The rearrangement links TRBV1 to TRBJ2-3, with D possibly called TRBD1 or TRBD2 (5 bases each). The CDR3 length is 14 residues. V was clipped by 1 base and J by 1 base, with 6 bases between them. Per the germline V gene, CDR1 is NSQYPW and CDR2 is LRSPGD (reference sequence). The CDR3 sequence: CTCSAGGGAETLYF. CDR3 DNA (partial): TGCACCTGCAGTGCAGGGGGCGGTGCAGAAACGCTGTAT.

In regard to this clone: Gene names follow the mouse nomenclature. The observed sequence ends 1 residue before the CDR3 terminus, with the missing tail filled in from the germline J gene. The chain recombines TRBV3 with TRBJ1-4; TRBD1 aligns across 9 bases. The CDR3 is 14 amino acids. Germline CDR1 is SNHLY and CDR2 is FYNGKV (reference sequence). After removal of 2 bases from V and 6 bases from J, the junction contained 1 base not matched to a gene. CDR3 DNA (partial): TGTGCCAGCAGCTTAACAGGGGGCTACGAAAGATTATTT. It is translated as CASSLTGGYERLF. The CDR3 as a whole reads CASSLTGGYERLFF.

With regard to this clone: The gene names here belong to mouse. With the read ending 1 residue before the CDR3 end, the germline J gene is used to fill in that end. The V call is TRBV5, the J call TRBJ2-1; tentatively, D is TRBD1 (6 bases). In germline, CDR1 is LGHNA, CDR2 YNLKQL (reference sequence). V gave up 0 bases and J gave up 0 bases, with 9 bases separating them. CDR3 length: 16 residues. The CDR3 sequence: CASSQERGSNYAEQFF. The sequenced part of the CDR3 DNA is TGTGCCAGCAGCCAAGAGAGGGGGAGTAACTATGCTGAGCAGTTC.

Only a few counts were recorded for this clone. Gene names and germline match the mouse. The read terminates 1 residue before the CDR3 end, so the remaining end is supplied by the germline J gene. The genes are TRBV29 and TRBJ2-7; TRBD1 matches 8 bases. This CDR3 is 15 amino acids long. Trimming at V came to 1 base and at J to 0 bases, leaving 2 bases not matched to a gene. The germline gives CDR1 MSHET, CDR2 SYDVDS. The DNA read from the CDR3 is TGTGCTAGCAGTTTATGGGGGACAGGCTCCTATGAACAGTAC. It yields the protein CASSLWGTGSYEQY. The full-length CDR3 reads as CASSLWGTGSYEQYF.

For this clone: Mouse names are used for the genes. CDR3 bases read: TGTGCCAGCTTTACTGGGGGGGCGCGGGAACAGTAC. Its protein is CASFTGGAREQY. The CDR3 as a whole reads CASFTGGAREQYF. The chain has TRBV12-1 and TRBJ2-7, with TRBD2 identical over 11 bases. The read halts 1 residue ahead of the CDR3 end, with the missing end drawn from the germline J gene. V was pared by 5 bases and J by 7 bases, with 6 bases of the junction left unmatched. This CDR3 has 13 amino acids. Germline CDR1 SGHSN, CDR2 HYEKVE.

This clone came up once. Gene names refer to mouse genes. The read terminates 1 residue before the CDR3 end, so the remaining end is supplied by the germline J gene. The V and J genes are TRBV12-1 and TRBJ1-2, with 8 bases identical to TRBD1. J was trimmed by 0 bases and V by 4 bases; bases with no gene match: 3. Germline V gene data show CDR1 as SGHSN and CDR2 as HYEKVE. The CDR3 consists of 14 residues. CDR3 region: CASSQGQANSDYTF. The part of the CDR3 DNA that was read is TGTGCCAGCTCCCAGGGACAGGCAAACTCCGACTACACC.

Details on this clone: Each gene name is a mouse one. The read gets to within 1 residue of the CDR3 end, and the germline J gene fills in the rest. The J gene is TRBJ2-2, the V gene TRBV16; D not resolved. Germline V gene sequence: CDR1 SGHSA, CDR2 FRNQAP. V lost 1 base and J lost 11, with 8 bases in between. The CDR3 covers 12 residues. CDR3 residues: CASSLGPAQLYF. The CDR3 DNA, read in part, is TGTGCAAGCAGCTTAGGACCAGCTCAGCTCTAC.

Details on this clone: Gene names refer to mouse genes. The sequence runs out 1 residue before the end of the CDR3; the remainder is reconstructed from the germline J gene. V is TRBV15 and J is TRBJ2-4, with 12 bases matching TRBD2. The length of the CDR3 is 17 residues. CDR1 SGHND and CDR2 FRSKSL come from the germline V gene. V lost 0 bases, J lost 0 bases, and 1 base stayed unmatched. The chain's CDR3 is CASSLADWGGSQNTLYF. The CDR3 DNA, read in part, is TGTGCCAGCAGTTTAGCGGACTGGGGGGGGAGTCAAAACACCTTGTAC.

As for this clone: Mouse germline and gene names are used. The read terminates 1 residue before the CDR3 end, so the remaining end is supplied by the germline J gene. The chain links TRBV12-1 to TRBJ2-5; 9 bases map to TRBD2. With V trimmed by 6 bases and J by 2 bases, 8 bases remained unmatched. Germline CDR1 reads SGHSN; CDR2 reads HYEKVE. CDR3 length: 15 amino acids. CDR3 amino acids: CASPLPGLGQDTQYF. CDR3 DNA (partial): TGTGCCAGCCCGCTGCCGGGACTGGGCCAAGACACCCAGTAC.

Note on this clone: Gene labels here are mouse ones. The read halts 1 residue ahead of the CDR3 end, with the missing end drawn from the germline J gene. The rearrangement uses TRBV14 and TRBJ2-3; TRBD1 matches 8 bases. V lost 10 bases to trimming and J lost 3 bases; unmatched junction nucleotides: 10. CDR3 length: 14 amino acids. Germline V lookup: CDR1 SGHDT, CDR2 FRDEAV. The sequenced CDR3 bases are TGTGCCGGGGCCAGGGGGCTTGGGGCAGAAACGCTGTAT. It translates to CAGARGLGAETLY. The complete CDR3 sequence is CAGARGLGAETLYF.

On this clone: All gene names here are mouse names. The CDR3 end lies 1 residue beyond the end of the read and is filled in from the germline J gene. This sequence joins TRBV31 and TRBJ2-1, with D perhaps matching TRBD1 or TRBD2 (5 bases each). The CDR3 extends over 14 amino acids. V lost 0 bases, J lost 5 bases, and 11 bases lay in between. In germline, CDR1 is GKSSPN, CDR2 SITVG. The sequenced CDR3 bases are TGTGCCTGGAGTCTTATCGGGGACGATGCTGAGCAGTTC. Amino acids: CAWSLIGDDAEQF. The CDR3 reads in full as CAWSLIGDDAEQFF. The whole variable domain, filled in from reference TRBV31 and TRBJ2-1, reads AQTIHQWPVAEIKAVGSPLSLGCTIKGKSSPNLYWYWQATGGTLQQLFYSITVGQVESVVQLNLSASRPKDDQFILSTEKLLLSHSGFYLCAWSLIGDDAEQFFGPGTRLTVL.

Note on this clone: Gene names are the mouse ones. The CDR3 goes on 1 residue after the read ends, and that part is filled in from the germline J gene. The chain links TRBV26 to TRBJ2-1, with D perhaps TRBD2 (6 bases). Trimming removed 4 bases from V and 3 bases from J, with 13 bases in between. CDR3 length: 15 amino acids. From germline, CDR1 is KGHPV and CDR2 FQNQEV (reference sequence). The CDR3 DNA, read in part, is TGTGCCAGCAGTCACCGGGACTCTTCCTATGCTGAGCAGTTC. Amino acids: CASSHRDSSYAEQF. The complete CDR3 protein is CASSHRDSSYAEQFF.

Comments on this clone: Each gene name is a mouse one. The read terminates 1 residue ahead of where the CDR3 ends, so the germline J gene completes it. V gene TRBV2 combines with J gene TRBJ2-4; 11 nucleotides match TRBD1. Germline-derived CDR1 and CDR2 are LGHNA and YSYQKL. J lost 1 base, V lost 0 bases, and 3 bases had no gene match. The CDR3 is made up of 17 amino acids. CDR3 bases read: TGTGCCAGCAGCCAAGAAGGGACAGGGGGAGGTCAAAACACCTTGTAC. Its protein product is CASSQEGTGGGQNTLY. The entire CDR3 protein reads CASSQEGTGGGQNTLYF.

Concerning this clone itself: Gene and germline names: mouse. The CDR3 end lies 1 residue beyond the end of the read and is filled in from the germline J gene. V usage is TRBV16 and J usage is TRBJ2-5; the D gene is possibly TRBD1 (6 bases). The CDR3 loop spans 15 amino acids. Germline CDR1 reads SGHSA; CDR2 reads FRNQAP. The V gene lost 5 bases and the J gene lost 0 bases, with 12 bases spanning the gap. The CDR3 bases that were read are TGTGCAAGCAGCCCACAGGGAATTAACCAAGACACCCAGTAC. Translation: CASSPQGINQDTQY. The entire CDR3 protein is CASSPQGINQDTQYF. The full variable domain, completed using reference TRBV16 and TRBJ2-5, is NAGVIQTPRHKVTGKGQEATLWCEPISGHSAVFWYRQTIVQGLEFLTYFRNQAPIDDSGMPKERFSAQMPNQSHSTLKIQSTQPQDSAVYLCASSPQGINQDTQYFGPGTRLLVL.

About this clone: The genes and germline here are from mouse. The read ends 1 residue before the CDR3 terminus; that terminus is restored from the germline J gene. This chain connects TRBV26 to TRBJ2-1; 10 nucleotides line up with TRBD2. V lost 6 bases to trimming and J lost 4 bases; unmatched junction nucleotides: 0. This CDR3 has 13 amino acids. Per the germline V gene, CDR1 is KGHPV and CDR2 is FQNQEV (reference sequence). The CDR3 sequence: CASRLGGYAEQFF. The DNA read from the CDR3 is TGTGCCAGCAGACTGGGGGGGTATGCTGAGCAGTTC.

This clone was seen more than once but under ten times. Genes and germline come from the mouse. Incomplete CDR3 DNA: TGTGGTGCTAGGGATTGGGGCTATGAACAGTAC. Its translation: CGARDWGYEQY. The whole CDR3 protein is CGARDWGYEQYF. The chain uses TRBV20 and TRBJ2-7; D perhaps matches TRBD2 (5 bases). The sequenced fragment ends 1 residue before the CDR3 boundary, so the rest is inferred from the germline J gene. V lost 0 bases and J lost 3, with 6 bases in between. The CDR3 spans 12 residues. The germline V gene encodes CDR1 GFQATS and CDR2 STVNSAI.

On this clone itself: The gene names given are mouse names. The CDR3 is cut off 1 residue early in the read; its end comes from the germline J gene. The chain recombines TRBV5 with TRBJ1-6, with 8 bases that match TRBD1. TRBJ1-6 is labeled an ORF, and its function is uncertain. V was clipped by 0 bases and J by 7 bases; unmatched bases: 8. CDR1 and CDR2 (germline): LGHNA, YNLKQL (reference sequence). The CDR3 runs to 17 residues. CDR3 bases read: TGTGCCAGCAGCCAAGACCCCGGACAGGGTCGAAATTCGCCCCTCTAC. Amino acid sequence: CASSQDPGQGRNSPLY. The CDR3 in its entirety is CASSQDPGQGRNSPLYF.

As for this clone: Gene names and germline refer to mouse. The DNA ends 1 residue before the CDR3 does, and the rest of the CDR3 is filled in from the germline J gene. The chain links TRBV17 to TRBJ2-3, with 9 bases that match TRBD1. Germline V gene sequence: CDR1 MNHDT, CDR2 YYDKIL. The CDR3 covers 15 residues. Unmatched junction bases numbered 3, after V lost 3 bases and J lost 2 bases. The CDR3 spells CASSSGQGSAETLYF. The CDR3 DNA, read in part, is TGTGCTAGCAGTAGTGGACAGGGGTCTGCAGAAACGCTGTAT.

A few counts support this clone. Each gene name is a mouse one. The read stops 1 residue short of the end of the CDR3; the missing end is completed from the germline J gene. The V and J genes are TRBV3 and TRBJ2-7; 12 bases agree with TRBD2. This CDR3 has 14 amino acids. J was trimmed by 6 bases and V by 3 bases; bases with no gene match: 3. From germline, CDR1 is SNHLY and CDR2 FYNGKV (reference sequence). Incomplete CDR3 DNA: TGTGCCAGCAGCTTGACTGGGGGGGCGAGTGAACAGTAC. Translating gives CASSLTGGASEQY. The whole CDR3 region reads CASSLTGGASEQYF. The variable domain in full, with the rest retrieved from reference TRBV3 and TRBJ2-7, is GPKVLQIPSHQIIDMGQMVTLNCDPVSNHLYFYWYKQILGQQMEFLVNFYNGKVMEKSKLFKDQFSVERPDGSYFTLKIQPTALEDSAVYFCASSLTGGASEQYFGPGTRLTVL.